Given below is one T cell receptor (beta chain) in context. Here immunoSEQ multiplex PCR was the method, and the copy in TCRdb shows in-frame clones only, minus some. Of roughly 74,000 clones in the sample, roughly 94% were seen once. The data were taken from a study of control samples from healthy donors and cancer patients. V lost 4 bases to trimming and J lost 4 bases, with 16 bases between them. Germline V gene lookup returns CDR1 LNHDA and CDR2 SQIVND (reference sequence). The CDR3 is 15 amino acids. V is TRBV19 and J is TRBJ1-2; tentative D call: TRBD1 (5 bases). Sequencing was performed on blood. The TCR comes from a woman under 30 in good health. The DNA for the CDR3 is TGTGCCAGTAGTACTTACGGGGGACTTACCTATGGCTACACCTTC. Amino acid sequence: CASSTYGGLTYGYTF.